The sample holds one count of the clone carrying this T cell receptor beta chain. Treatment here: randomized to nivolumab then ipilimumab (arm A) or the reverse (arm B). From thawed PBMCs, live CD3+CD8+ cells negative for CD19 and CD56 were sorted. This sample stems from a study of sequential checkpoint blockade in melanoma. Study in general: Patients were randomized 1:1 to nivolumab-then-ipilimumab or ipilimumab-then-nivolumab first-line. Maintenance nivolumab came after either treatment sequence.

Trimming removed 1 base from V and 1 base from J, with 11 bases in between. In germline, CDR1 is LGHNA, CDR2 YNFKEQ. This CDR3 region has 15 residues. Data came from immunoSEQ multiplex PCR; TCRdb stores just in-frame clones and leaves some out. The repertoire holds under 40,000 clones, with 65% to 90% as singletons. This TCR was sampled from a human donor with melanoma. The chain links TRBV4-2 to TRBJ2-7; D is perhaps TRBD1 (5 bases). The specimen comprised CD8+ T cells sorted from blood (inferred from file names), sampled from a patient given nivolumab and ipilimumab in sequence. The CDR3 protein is CASSQGRDTSYEQYF. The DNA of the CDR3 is TGTGCCAGCAGCCAAGGCAGGGATACATCCTACGAGCAGTACTTC.